This T cell receptor (beta chain) was recorded in a study of blood T cell repertoires in COVID-19. Study-wide context: Samples taken during acute and convalescent COVID-19 were collected in the United States, Italy and Spain. Sources were T cells, B-cell-depleted T cells, or PBMCs; the material itself was cDNA or gDNA.

The CDR3 contains 15 residues. Germline V gives CDR1 SGDLS, CDR2 YYNGEE. V shed 0 bases, J shed 6 bases, and the junction held 5 bases outside the gene matches. The Seattle site enrolled patients during active infection and followed them longitudinally. This clone was seen only once. Authors' processing steps: Reference gene primer amplification gave estimated nucleated cell counts. The assay was immunoSEQ multiplex PCR, and TCRdb's table has in-frame clones only and misses some. V, J and clone size are taken as reported in that table, and D and trimming were inferred from the DNA itself. Among 120,000 or so clones, 81% were seen once, and the ten largest hold 15% to 20%.

The rearrangement uses TRBV9 and TRBJ2-1; 8 positions agree with TRBD2. Material for sequencing was peripheral blood. This clonotype was obtained from a man in his thirties or forties with COVID-19, enrolled during active disease. CDR3 DNA sequence: TGTGCCAGCAGCGTAGAAGGACTAGCCCCCAATGAGCAGTTCTTC. This encodes CASSVEGLAPNEQFF.